A single sample gave rise to the 25 T cell receptor beta chains below, sequenced in a study of blood T cells in healthy people across ages. The use of a sample-barcoded 5' primer and a J-beta primer mix characterized a second PCR of 7 to 11 cycles. TCRdb redid the calling of the 5' RACE reads with MiXCR, one entry per CDR3 protein. The sample records hundreds of thousands of distinct CDR3 sequences, about 36% being singletons. The material sequenced was blood. The source is a man between 18 and 35 years old in good health.

In this sample, this clonotype turned up many times. The chain links TRBV28 to TRBJ2-1; 10 positions agree with TRBD2. CDR3 length: 17 amino acids. Germline V lookup: CDR1 MDHEN, CDR2 SYDVKM. The J segment lost 4 bases and the V segment lost 6 bases, leaving 12 bases of the junction unmatched. The CDR3 sequence is CASSPPSGGDKYNEQFF. CDR3 coding DNA: TGTGCCAGCAGCCCGCCTAGCGGGGGAGATAAATACAATGAGCAGTTCTTC.

The rearrangement joins TRBV20-1 to TRBJ1-2; 7 bases match TRBD1. Trimming took 0 bases from V and 4 from J; bases not matched to a gene: 5. CDR1 is DFQATT, CDR2 SNEGSKA, per germline (reference sequence). The CDR3 loop spans 14 amino acids. The CDR3 reads CSARDLGTVYGYTF. CDR3 bases: TGCAGTGCTAGAGATTTGGGGACAGTCTATGGCTACACCTTC.

This clonotype came up a few times. V and J are TRBV9 and TRBJ2-1, with 8 bases that match TRBD1. CDR3 length: 20 residues. Germline lookup yields CDR1 SGDLS and CDR2 YYNGEE. After removal of 0 bases from V and 5 bases from J, the junction contained 19 bases not matched to a gene. The CDR3 spells CASSVGAGGVGGRIDNEQFF. The CDR3 nucleotides read TGTGCCAGCAGCGTAGGGGCAGGGGGCGTTGGTGGGAGGATCGACAATGAGCAGTTCTTC.

The chain links TRBV30 to TRBJ1-1; D perhaps matches TRBD1 (5 bases). The germline CDR1 and CDR2 sequences are GTSNPN and SVGIG (reference sequence). With 0 bases removed from V and 5 bases from J, the gap between germline ends came to 10 bases. The CDR3 totals 13 residues. The CDR3 is CAWSVLGGTEAFF. The CDR3, as DNA: TGTGCCTGGAGTGTACTGGGGGGAACTGAAGCTTTCTTT.

This clonotype has at least ten counts. The chain uses TRBV9 and TRBJ2-1; D is possibly TRBD2 (6 bases). Germline CDR1 is SGDLS and CDR2 is YYNGEE. The V end lost 0 bases, the J end lost 7 bases, and 14 bases lay between the germline ends. This CDR3 has 15 residues. The CDR3 region is CASSVGGEVGNEQFF. CDR3 coding DNA: TGTGCCAGCAGCGTAGGCGGGGAGGTTGGGAATGAGCAGTTCTTC.

The chain couples TRBV4-3 to TRBJ2-4; TRBD2 matches at 9 bases. The CDR3 has 19 residues. With V trimmed by 0 bases and J by 0 bases, 9 bases remained unmatched. The germline V gene encodes CDR1 LGHNA and CDR2 YSLEER. DNA of the CDR3: TGCGCCAGCAGCCAAGATGGGCCTAGCGGGAAACTAGCCAAAAACATTCAGTACTTC. Encoded protein: CASSQDGPSGKLAKNIQYF.

This clonotype has a handful of counts. The chain carries TRBV18 and TRBJ2-1; TRBD2 matches at 14 bases. Germline V gene sequence: CDR1 KGHSH, CDR2 LQKENI. V lost 5 bases and J lost 7; bases outside the gene matches: 4. CDR3 size: 15 residues. The CDR3, as DNA: TGTGCCAGCTCATGGGGACTAGCGGGGGATAATGAGCAGTTCTTC. It is translated as CASSWGLAGDNEQFF.

This clonotype has a count of ten or more. The genes are TRBV7-9 and TRBJ1-2; D possibly corresponds to TRBD1 (5 bases). The CDR3 is made up of 14 amino acids. Between the trimmed V and J ends, which lost 6 bases and 8 bases, there was a span of 19 bases. Germline CDR1 SEHNR, CDR2 FQNEAQ (reference sequence). CDR3 region: CASSSTWGPDGYTF. The DNA for the CDR3 is TGTGCCAGCAGTTCCACGTGGGGCCCTGACGGCTACACCTTC.

V gene TRBV28 combines with J gene TRBJ1-1; 10 nucleotides agree with TRBD1. Trimming took 3 bases from V and 6 from J; bases not matched to a gene: 4. The CDR3 runs to 14 residues. Germline lookup yields CDR1 MDHEN and CDR2 SYDVKM. CDR3 residues: CASSLGTGVAEAFF. The CDR3 nucleotides read TGTGCCAGCAGTTTGGGGACAGGGGTGGCTGAAGCTTTCTTT. Full variable domain (rest looked up from reference TRBV28 and TRBJ1-1): DVKVTQSSRYLVKRTGEKVFLECVQDMDHENMFWYRQDPGLGLRLIYFSYDVKMKEKGDIPEGYSVSREKKERFSLILESASTNQTSMYLCASSLGTGVAEAFFGQGTRLTVV.

There are a few counts of this clonotype. V is TRBV16 and J is TRBJ1-6; D may be TRBD1 (5 bases). Germline V CDR1 and CDR2: KGHSY, FQNENV. The CDR3 spans 16 residues. V shed 3 bases and J shed 0 bases, with 9 bases lying between them. CDR3 region: CASSQQGSSYNSPLHF. CDR3 nucleotide sequence: TGTGCCAGCAGCCAGCAGGGAAGCTCCTATAATTCACCCCTCCACTTT. The variable domain in full, with the rest retrieved from reference TRBV16 and TRBJ1-6, is GEEVAQTPKHLVRGEGQKAKLYCAPIKGHSYVFWYQQVLKNEFKFLISFQNENVFDETGMPKERFSAKCLPNSPCSLEIQATKLEDSAVYFCASSQQGSSYNSPLHFGNGTRLTVT.

This clonotype occurred a few times. The chain links TRBV20-1 to TRBJ1-2; tentative D call: TRBD1 (6 bases). This CDR3 has 12 residues. The germline V and J ends were trimmed by 6 bases and 2 bases, with 10 bases remaining between them. Germline assignment: CDR1 DFQATT and CDR2 SNEGSKA (reference sequence). CDR3 residues: CSATGRNYGYTF. CDR3 nucleotides: TGCAGTGCCACAGGGAGGAACTATGGCTACACCTTC.

This sequence joins TRBV12-3 or TRBV12-4 and TRBJ1-3; D is ambiguous. CDR3 size: 13 residues. V was trimmed by 10 bases and J by 2 bases, leaving 12 bases between them. CDR3 nucleotide sequence: TGTGCCACGAGCGAAGTGACTGGAAACACCATATATTTT. Its protein is CATSEVTGNTIYF.

This clonotype was detected a few times. V usage is TRBV6-1 and J usage is TRBJ1-2, with D possibly matching TRBD1 (5 bases). CDR1 and CDR2 (germline): MNHNS, SASEGT. Deletions cut 5 bases from V and 6 bases from J, with 19 bases between. This CDR3 contains 15 residues. The CDR3 protein is CASSLSRDRLDGYTF. The CDR3 nucleotides are TGTGCCAGCAGTCTCAGCCGGGACCGATTAGATGGCTACACCTTC.

About this clonotype: One base away lies a much larger clone, so this may be a sequencing read error. V gene TRBV27 combines with J gene TRBJ1-2; no definite D call. Germline CDR1 and CDR2: MNHEY and SMNVEV (reference sequence). The CDR3 is 13 amino acids. Here the CDR3 reads CAGSYPAGFGYTF. Written as DNA, the CDR3 is TGTGCCGGCAGCTACCCGGCAGGCTTTGGCTACACCTTC.

This clonotype was detected a few times. The rearrangement links TRBV2 to TRBJ2-3, with TRBD2 identical over 11 bases. CDR1 is SNHLY, CDR2 FYNNEI, per germline. V gave up 5 bases and J gave up 0 bases; unmatched junction bases: 7. The CDR3 consists of 17 residues. In nucleotides, the CDR3 is TGTGCCAGCAGTTCAGGGACTAGCGGACCTAGCACAGATACGCAGTATTTT. Translating gives CASSSGTSGPSTDTQYF. The full variable domain, completed using reference TRBV2 and TRBJ2-3, is EPEVTQTPSHQVTQMGQEVILRCVPISNHLYFYWYRQILGQKVEFLVSFYNNEISEKSEIFDDQFSVERPDGSNFTLKIRSTKLEDSAMYFCASSSGTSGPSTDTQYFGPGTRLTVL.

Of note for this clonotype: A much larger clone is a single base away; this may be a read error. This chain connects TRBV12-3 or TRBV12-4 to TRBJ2-7, with a weak D call TRBD1 (5 bases). This CDR3 region has 12 residues. The CDR3 DNA sequence: TGTGTCAGCCGAACAGGCTCCTACGAGCAGTACTTC. Translation gives CVSRTGSYEQYF.

The V gene is TRBV6-2 or TRBV6-3, the J gene TRBJ2-3, with D tentatively TRBD2 (5 bases). This CDR3 region has 15 residues. Trimming removed 6 bases from V and 0 bases from J, with 13 bases in between. Looked up from germline, CDR1 is MNHEY and CDR2 is SVGEGT. The CDR3 DNA reads as TGTGCCAGCAGAGACTACCAATCCAGCACAGATACGCAGTATTTT. Residues: CASRDYQSSTDTQYF.

On this clonotype itself: Just one base apart from a much larger clone, this may be a read error. The V gene is TRBV15, the J gene TRBJ2-3; D call uncertain. The CDR3 contains 15 residues. Looked up from germline, CDR1 is LNHNV and CDR2 is YYDKDF (reference sequence). The CDR3 nucleotides are TGTGTCACCAGCAGAGAACCGGCAGCTAGAGATACGCAGTATTTT. This gives the protein CVTSREPAARDTQYF.

The chain is built from TRBV7-2 and TRBJ2-7; the match to TRBD2 covers 12 bases. Trimming removed 5 bases from V and 0 bases from J; junction bases left unmatched: 2. The CDR3 consists of 15 residues. Germline CDR1 is SGHTA and CDR2 is FQGNSA. CDR3 loop: CASSKTSGGSYEQYF. The CDR3 DNA reads TGTGCCAGCAGCAAGACTAGCGGGGGCTCCTACGAGCAGTACTTC.

This sequence joins TRBV7-9 and TRBJ2-6, with a tentative D call TRBD2 (6 bases). V dropped 1 base and J dropped 1 base, with 14 bases sitting between them. Germline CDR1 is SEHNR and CDR2 is FQNEAQ (reference sequence). The CDR3 contains 18 residues. CDR3 protein: CASSLGGGSASGANVLTF. DNA for the CDR3: TGTGCCAGCAGCTTAGGAGGAGGGTCGGCTTCTGGGGCCAACGTCCTGACTTTC. The whole variable domain, remainder taken from reference TRBV7-9 and TRBJ2-6, is DTGVSQNPRHKITKRGQNVTFRCDPISEHNRLYWYRQTLGQGPEFLTYFQNEAQLEKSRLLSDRFSAERPKGSFSTLEIQRTEQGDSAMYLCASSLGGGSASGANVLTFGAGSRLTVL.

Comments on this clonotype: It may be a read error: a sequence one base away is much more abundant. V is TRBV9 and J is TRBJ2-1; possibly TRBD1 for D (6 bases). This CDR3 region has 11 residues. Per the germline V gene, CDR1 is SGDLS and CDR2 is YYNGEE. The CDR3 protein is CTSTTQGEQFF. In nucleotides, the CDR3 is TGTACCAGCACCACACAGGGCGAGCAGTTCTTC.

In DNA form, the CDR3 reads TGTGCTAGTGGTTTGACCTTGAAAGATACGCAGTATTTT. Its translation is CASGLTLKDTQYF. The gene calls are TRBV12-5 and TRBJ2-3, with D uncertain. The CDR3 consists of 13 residues. V lost 2 bases to trimming and J lost 5 bases, with 8 bases between them. Germline V gives CDR1 LGHNT, CDR2 FRNRAP. Variable domain in full (rest from reference TRBV12-5 and TRBJ2-3): DARVTQTPRHKVTEMGQEVTMRCQPILGHNTVFWYRQTMMQGLELLAYFRNRAPLDDSGMPKDRFSAEMPDATLATLKIQPSEPRDSAVYFCASGLTLKDTQYFGPGTRLTVL.

The rearrangement joins TRBV4-2 to TRBJ1-4, with D tentatively TRBD1 (5 bases). V lost 4 bases and J 4 bases, leaving 22 bases between the germline ends. This CDR3 contains 18 residues. Germline CDR1 is LGHNA and CDR2 is YNFKEQ. DNA of the CDR3: TGTGCCAGCAGCCGGGGGGGTGTAGGCGGAGCCCTTAATGAAAAACTGTTTTTT. This gives the protein CASSRGGVGGALNEKLFF.

This clonotype has only a few counts. The V and J genes are TRBV5-1 and TRBJ2-5, with a possible D match to TRBD1 (6 bases). The CDR3 consists of 14 residues. The V and J ends lost 5 bases and 3 bases respectively, with 14 bases between them. Germline V gene sequence: CDR1 SGHRS, CDR2 YFSETQ. CDR3 nucleotides: TGCGCCAGCAGACAGGGACCCGCAAAAGAGACCCAGTACTTC. Amino acids: CASRQGPAKETQYF.

The chain joins TRBV12-3 or TRBV12-4 to TRBJ2-7, with D perhaps being TRBD1 or TRBD2 (5 bases each). The CDR3 is made up of 14 amino acids. The germline V and J ends were trimmed by 3 bases and 5 bases, with 14 bases remaining between them. The CDR3 nucleotides are TGTGCCAGCAGTTTGGGGGACGGTACCGACGAGCAGTACTTC. It yields the protein CASSLGDGTDEQYF.